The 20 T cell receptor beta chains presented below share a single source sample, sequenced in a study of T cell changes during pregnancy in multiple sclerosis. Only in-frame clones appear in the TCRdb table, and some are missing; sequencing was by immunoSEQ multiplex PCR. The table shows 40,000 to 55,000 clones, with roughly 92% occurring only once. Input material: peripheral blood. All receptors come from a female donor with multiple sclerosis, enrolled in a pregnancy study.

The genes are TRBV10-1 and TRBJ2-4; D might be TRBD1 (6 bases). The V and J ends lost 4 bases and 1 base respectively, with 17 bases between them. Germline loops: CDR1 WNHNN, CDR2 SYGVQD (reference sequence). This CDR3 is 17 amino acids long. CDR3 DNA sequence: TGCGCCAGCAGTGGGCAGGCAGGGGTCAAGGCCAAAAACATTCAGTACTTC. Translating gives CASSGQAGVKAKNIQYF.

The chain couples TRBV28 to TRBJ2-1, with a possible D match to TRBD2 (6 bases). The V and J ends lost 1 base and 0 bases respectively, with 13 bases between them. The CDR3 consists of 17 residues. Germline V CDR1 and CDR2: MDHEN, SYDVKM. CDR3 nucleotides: TGTGCCAGCAGTTTATCTCTCCCCGGGAGCTCCTACAATGAGCAGTTCTTC. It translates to CASSLSLPGSSYNEQFF. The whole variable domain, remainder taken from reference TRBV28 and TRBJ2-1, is DVKVTQSSRYLVKRTGEKVFLECVQDMDHENMFWYRQDPGLGLRLIYFSYDVKMKEKGDIPEGYSVSREKKERFSLILESASTNQTSMYLCASSLSLPGSSYNEQFFGPGTRLTVL.

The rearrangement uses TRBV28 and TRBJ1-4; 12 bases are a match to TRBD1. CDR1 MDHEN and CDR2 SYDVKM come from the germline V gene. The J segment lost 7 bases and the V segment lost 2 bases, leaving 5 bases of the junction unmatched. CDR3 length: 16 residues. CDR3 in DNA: TGTGCCAGCAGTTTAGGGACAGGGGGCGCATTTGAAAAACTGTTTTTT. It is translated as CASSLGTGGAFEKLFF.

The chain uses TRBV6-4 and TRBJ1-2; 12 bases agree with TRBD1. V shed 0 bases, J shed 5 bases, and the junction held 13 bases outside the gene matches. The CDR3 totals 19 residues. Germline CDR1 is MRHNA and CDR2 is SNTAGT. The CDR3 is CASSDSSTGTGGAFYGYTF. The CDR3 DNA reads TGTGCCAGCAGTGACTCGTCTACCGGGACAGGGGGCGCATTTTATGGCTACACCTTC.

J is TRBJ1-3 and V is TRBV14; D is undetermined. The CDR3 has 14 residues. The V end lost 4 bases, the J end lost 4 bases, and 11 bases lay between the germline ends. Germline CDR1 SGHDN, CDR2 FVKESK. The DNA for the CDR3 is TGTGCCAGCAGCCCAAATCCCGCCGGAAACACCATATATTTT. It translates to CASSPNPAGNTIYF.

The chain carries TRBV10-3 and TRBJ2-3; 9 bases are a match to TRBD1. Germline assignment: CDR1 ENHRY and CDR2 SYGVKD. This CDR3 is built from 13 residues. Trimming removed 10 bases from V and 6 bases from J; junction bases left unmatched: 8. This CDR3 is CATTRDREDTQYF. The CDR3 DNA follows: TGTGCCACAACCCGGGACAGGGAGGATACGCAGTATTTT.

In DNA, the CDR3 is TGCGCCAGCAGCCAAGTCGCCCAGGAGGGACTGTTCTTC. It encodes CASSQVAQEGLFF. This chain joins TRBV4-1 and TRBJ2-1, with D possibly matching TRBD2 (6 bases). The germline V gene encodes CDR1 MGHRA and CDR2 YSYEKL. The CDR3 contains 13 residues. V was cut by 1 base and J by 15 bases, with 16 bases left in between.

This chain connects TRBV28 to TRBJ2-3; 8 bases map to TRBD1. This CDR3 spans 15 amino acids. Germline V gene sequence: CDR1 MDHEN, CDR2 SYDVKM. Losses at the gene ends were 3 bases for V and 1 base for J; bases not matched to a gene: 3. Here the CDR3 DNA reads TGTGCCAGCAGTTTTCTGGGACAGGGCACAGATACGCAGTATTTT. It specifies CASSFLGQGTDTQYF.

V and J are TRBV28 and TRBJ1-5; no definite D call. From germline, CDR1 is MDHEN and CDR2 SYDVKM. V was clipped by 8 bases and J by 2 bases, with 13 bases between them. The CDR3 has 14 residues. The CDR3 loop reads CASGDPLGNQPQHF. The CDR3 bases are TGTGCCAGCGGTGATCCTCTTGGCAATCAGCCCCAGCATTTT.

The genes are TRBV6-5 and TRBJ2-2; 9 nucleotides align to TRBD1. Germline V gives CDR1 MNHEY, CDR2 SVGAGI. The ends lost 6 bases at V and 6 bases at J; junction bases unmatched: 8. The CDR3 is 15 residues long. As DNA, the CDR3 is TGTGCCAGCAGACGGCGGGACAGGGATGCCGGGGAGCTGTTTTTT. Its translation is CASRRRDRDAGELFF.

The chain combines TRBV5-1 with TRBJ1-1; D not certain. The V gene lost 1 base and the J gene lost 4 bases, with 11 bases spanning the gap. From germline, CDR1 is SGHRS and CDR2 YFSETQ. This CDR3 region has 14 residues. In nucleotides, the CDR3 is TGCGCCAGCAGCTTGCAAAGCACTAGCACTGAAGCTTTCTTT. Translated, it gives CASSLQSTSTEAFF.

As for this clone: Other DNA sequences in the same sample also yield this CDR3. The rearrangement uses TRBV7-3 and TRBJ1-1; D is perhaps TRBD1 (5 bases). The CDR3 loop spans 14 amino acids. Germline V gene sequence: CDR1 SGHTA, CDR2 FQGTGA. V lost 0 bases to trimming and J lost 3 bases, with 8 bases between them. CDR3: CASSLTGGDTEAFF. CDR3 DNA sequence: TGTGCCAGCAGCTTAACGGGGGGAGACACTGAAGCTTTCTTT.

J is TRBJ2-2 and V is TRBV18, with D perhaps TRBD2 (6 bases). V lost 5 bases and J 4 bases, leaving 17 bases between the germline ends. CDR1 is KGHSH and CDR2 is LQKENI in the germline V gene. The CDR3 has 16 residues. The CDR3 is CASSSPYSGPTGELFF. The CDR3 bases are TGTGCCAGCTCATCCCCGTATAGCGGCCCCACCGGGGAGCTGTTTTTT.

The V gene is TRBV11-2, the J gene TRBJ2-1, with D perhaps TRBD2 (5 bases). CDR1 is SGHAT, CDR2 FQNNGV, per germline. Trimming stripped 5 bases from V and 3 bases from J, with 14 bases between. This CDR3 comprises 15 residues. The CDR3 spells CASSATPGIYNEQFF. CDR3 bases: TGTGCCAGCAGCGCGACCCCGGGAATCTACAATGAGCAGTTCTTC.

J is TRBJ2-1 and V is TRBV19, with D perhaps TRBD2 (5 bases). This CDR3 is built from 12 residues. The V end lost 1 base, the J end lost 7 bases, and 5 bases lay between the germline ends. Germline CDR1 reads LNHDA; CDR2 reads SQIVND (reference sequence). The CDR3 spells CASSIAGNEQFF. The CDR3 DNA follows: TGTGCCAGTAGTATAGCGGGGAATGAGCAGTTCTTC.

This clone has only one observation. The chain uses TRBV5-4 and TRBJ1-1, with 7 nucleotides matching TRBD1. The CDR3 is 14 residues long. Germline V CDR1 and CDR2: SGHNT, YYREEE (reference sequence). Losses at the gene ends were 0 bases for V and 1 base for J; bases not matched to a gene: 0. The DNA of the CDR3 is TGTGCCAGCAGCTTGGGGACAGGGAACACTGAAGCTTTCTTT. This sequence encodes CASSLGTGNTEAFF. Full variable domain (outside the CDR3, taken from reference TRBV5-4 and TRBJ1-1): ETGVTQSPTHLIKTRGQQVTLRCSSQSGHNTVSWYQQALGQGPQFIFQYYREEENGRGNFPPRFSGLQFPNYSSELNVNALELDDSALYLCASSLGTGNTEAFFGQGTRLTVV.

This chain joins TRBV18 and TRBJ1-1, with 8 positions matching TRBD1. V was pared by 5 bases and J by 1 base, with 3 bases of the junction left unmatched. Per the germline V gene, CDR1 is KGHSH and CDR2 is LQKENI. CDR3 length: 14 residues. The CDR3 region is CASSGDRTNTEAFF. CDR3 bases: TGTGCCAGCTCAGGGGACAGGACGAACACTGAAGCTTTCTTT.

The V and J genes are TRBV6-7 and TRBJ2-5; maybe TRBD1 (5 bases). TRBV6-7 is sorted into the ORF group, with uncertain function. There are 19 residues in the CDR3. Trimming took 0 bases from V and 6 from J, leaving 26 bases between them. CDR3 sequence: CASSYSECRPQGSEKTQYF. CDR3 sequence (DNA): TGTGCCAGCAGTTACTCCGAATGCAGACCTCAGGGAAGCGAGAAGACCCAGTACTTC.

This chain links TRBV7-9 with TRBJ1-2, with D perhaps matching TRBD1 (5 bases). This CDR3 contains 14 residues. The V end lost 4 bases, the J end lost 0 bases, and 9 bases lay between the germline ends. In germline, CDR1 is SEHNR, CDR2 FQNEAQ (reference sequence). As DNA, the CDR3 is TGTGCCAGCAGCTCCAGGGCCACTAACTATGGCTACACCTTC. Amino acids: CASSSRATNYGYTF.

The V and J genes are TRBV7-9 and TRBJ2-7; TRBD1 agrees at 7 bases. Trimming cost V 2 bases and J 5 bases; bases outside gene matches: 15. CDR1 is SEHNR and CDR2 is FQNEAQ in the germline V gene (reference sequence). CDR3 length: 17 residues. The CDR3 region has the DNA TGTGCCAGCAGCTTACAAGACAGGGCAGGGCTATTGGACGAGCAGTACTTC. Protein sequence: CASSLQDRAGLLDEQYF.